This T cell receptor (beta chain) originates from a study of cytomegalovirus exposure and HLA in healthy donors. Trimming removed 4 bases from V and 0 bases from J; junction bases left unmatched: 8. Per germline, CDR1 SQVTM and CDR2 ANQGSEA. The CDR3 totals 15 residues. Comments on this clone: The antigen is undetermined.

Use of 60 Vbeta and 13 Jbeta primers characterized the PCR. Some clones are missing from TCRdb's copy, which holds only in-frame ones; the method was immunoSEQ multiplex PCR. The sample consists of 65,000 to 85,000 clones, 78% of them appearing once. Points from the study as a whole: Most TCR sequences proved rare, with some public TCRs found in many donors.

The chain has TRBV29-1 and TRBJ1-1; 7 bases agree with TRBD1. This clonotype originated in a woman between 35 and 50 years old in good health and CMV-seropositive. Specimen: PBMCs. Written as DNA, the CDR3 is TGCAGCGTTGGACTGGGACAGACCTTGAACACTGAAGCTTTCTTT. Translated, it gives CSVGLGQTLNTEAFF.